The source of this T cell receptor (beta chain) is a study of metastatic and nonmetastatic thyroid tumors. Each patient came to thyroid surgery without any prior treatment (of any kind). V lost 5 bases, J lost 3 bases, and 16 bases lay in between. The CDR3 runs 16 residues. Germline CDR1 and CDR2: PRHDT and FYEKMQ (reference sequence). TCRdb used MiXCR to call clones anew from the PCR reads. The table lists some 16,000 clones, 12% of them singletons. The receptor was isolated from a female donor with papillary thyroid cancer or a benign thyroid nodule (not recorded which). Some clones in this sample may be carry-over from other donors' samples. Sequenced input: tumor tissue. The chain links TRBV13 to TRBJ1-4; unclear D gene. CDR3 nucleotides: TGTGCCAGCAGCGCCCGAGTGTCGGTGGCTAATGAAAAACTGTTTTTT. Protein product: CASSARVSVANEKLFF.